This TCR beta chain was obtained from a study of blood T cell repertoires in COVID-19. The table came from immunoSEQ multiplex PCR; TCRdb's copy has only in-frame clones and leaves some out. The data hold approximately 60,000 clones, with about 81% observed a single time. Germline values: CDR1 GTSNPN, CDR2 SVGIG (reference sequence). Germline trimming cut 8 bases from V and 4 bases from J; bases unmatched to any gene: 7. The CDR3 sequence is 13 residues long. Sequencing was performed on peripheral blood. This TCR came from an older man with active COVID-19. The rearrangement uses TRBV30 and TRBJ2-5, with 10 bases that match TRBD1. CDR3 loop: CARQGAGGETQYF. The CDR3 DNA is TGTGCCAGACAGGGGGCAGGTGGAGAGACCCAGTACTTC.